Listed below are T cell receptor beta chains from one sample, sequenced in a study of human T cells and chemical hapten exposure. MiXCR was run by TCRdb on the RACE reads, yielding one entry per CDR3 protein. There are roughly 130,000 distinct CDR3 sequences in the sample; about 9% occur only once, and roughly 1.6% lies in the top ten. Sequencing was performed on whole blood. These TCRs come from a male donor in good health. Some clones in this sample may be carry-over from other donors' samples. Each CDR3 is given with its conserved first and last residue. Clone size is stated in some rows and not others, as once, few, many or a class when expanded.

v_call	clone_size	j_call	cdr3_aa
TRBV9	many	TRBJ2-1	CASSVRATVYGSYNEQFF
TRBV5-5	many	TRBJ2-5	CASTFGLAPQETQYF
TRBV11-2	NA	TRBJ2-1	CASSSDGTSGRNEQFF
TRBV7-6	many	TRBJ2-7	CASSNRDPKTYEQYF
TRBV29-1	few	TRBJ1-1	CSASYTEAFF
TRBV6-5	few	TRBJ2-1	CASSHTDGEQFF
TRBV6-5	many	TRBJ1-3	CASGSPRGETGNTIYF
TRBV19	few	TRBJ2-1	CASQTSVNEQFF
TRBV7-9	many	TRBJ1-4	CASSLAGDRLKKLFF
TRBV29-1	NA	TRBJ1-2	CSVEDPPVGRGGYTF
TRBV30	NA	TRBJ2-7	CAWSVNLGSYEQYF
TRBV12-3/TRBV12-4	few	TRBJ1-4	CASSPGQGKEKLFF